The sample holds one count of the clone carrying this T cell receptor beta chain. No antigen is known for it. Clones were sequenced by immunoSEQ multiplex PCR, and TCRdb holds only the in-frame ones, with some missing. The data contain around 78,000 clones, around four fifths of them singletons. The entry originates in a study of T cell responses to AZD1222 COVID-19 vaccine. Looking at the study overall: It was second doses at about 4 or about 12 weeks that were pooled. Findings and limits, study-wide: Reports say nearly half of spike-specific TCRs go after unmutated variant regions. It was only after the peak T cell response that any repertoires were sampled.

Between the trimmed V and J ends, which lost 8 bases and 1 base, there was a span of 8 bases. The CDR3 has 12 residues. The germline V gene has CDR1 LGHDT and CDR2 YNNKEL (reference sequence). This clonotype was sampled from an adult in good health. Sequences were derived from peripheral blood, sampled on day 0 of AZD1222 vaccination. The rearrangement links TRBV3-1 (or the pseudogene TRBV3-2) to TRBJ1-1; TRBD1 is a possible D gene (6 bases). Here the CDR3 DNA reads TGTGCCAGCGGGACACCGAACACTGAAGCTTTCTTT. It codes for CASGTPNTEAFF.